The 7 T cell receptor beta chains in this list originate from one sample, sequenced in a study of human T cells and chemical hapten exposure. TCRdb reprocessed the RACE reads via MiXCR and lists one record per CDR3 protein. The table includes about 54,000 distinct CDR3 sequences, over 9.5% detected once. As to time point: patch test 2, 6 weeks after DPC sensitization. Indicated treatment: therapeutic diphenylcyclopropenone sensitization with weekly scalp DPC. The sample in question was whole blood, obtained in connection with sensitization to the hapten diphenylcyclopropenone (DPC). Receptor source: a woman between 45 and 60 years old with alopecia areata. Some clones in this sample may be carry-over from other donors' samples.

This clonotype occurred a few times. This CDR3 is CASSVNLGPEAFF. The CDR3, as DNA: TGTGCCAGCAGCGTGAACTTAGGGCCCGAAGCTTTCTTT. The chain is built from TRBV9 and TRBJ1-1; no clear D. This CDR3 has 13 amino acids. Between the trimmed V and J ends, which lost 2 bases and 8 bases, there was a span of 13 bases. Germline lookup yields CDR1 SGDLS and CDR2 YYNGEE.

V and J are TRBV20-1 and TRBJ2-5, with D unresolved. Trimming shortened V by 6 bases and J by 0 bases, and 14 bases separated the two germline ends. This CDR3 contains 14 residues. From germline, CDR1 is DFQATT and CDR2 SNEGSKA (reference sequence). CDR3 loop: CSAGALEYQETQYF. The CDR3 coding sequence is TGCAGTGCGGGTGCTTTAGAGTACCAAGAGACCCAGTACTTC.

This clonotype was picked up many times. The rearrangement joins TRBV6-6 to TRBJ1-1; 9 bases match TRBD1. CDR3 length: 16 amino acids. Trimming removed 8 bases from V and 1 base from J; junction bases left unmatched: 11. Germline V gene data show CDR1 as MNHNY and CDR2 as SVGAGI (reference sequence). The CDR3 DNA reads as TGTGCCAGCCGGGTGACAGGGGGGGGCGAGAACACTGAAGCTTTCTTT. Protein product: CASRVTGGGENTEAFF.

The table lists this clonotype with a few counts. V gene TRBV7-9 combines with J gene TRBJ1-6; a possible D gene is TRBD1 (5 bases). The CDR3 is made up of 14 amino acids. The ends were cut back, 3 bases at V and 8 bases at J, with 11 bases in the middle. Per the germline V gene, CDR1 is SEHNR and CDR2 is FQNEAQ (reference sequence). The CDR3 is CASSLGRQHSPLHF. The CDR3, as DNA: TGTGCCAGCAGCTTGGGACGGCAGCATTCACCCCTCCACTTT.

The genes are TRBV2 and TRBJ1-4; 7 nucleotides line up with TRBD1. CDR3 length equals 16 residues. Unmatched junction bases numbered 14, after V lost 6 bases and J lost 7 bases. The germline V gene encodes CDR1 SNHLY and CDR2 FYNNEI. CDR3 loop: CASRERDSGPSEKLFF. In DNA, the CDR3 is TGTGCCAGCAGAGAGCGGGACAGCGGGCCTAGTGAAAAACTGTTTTTT.

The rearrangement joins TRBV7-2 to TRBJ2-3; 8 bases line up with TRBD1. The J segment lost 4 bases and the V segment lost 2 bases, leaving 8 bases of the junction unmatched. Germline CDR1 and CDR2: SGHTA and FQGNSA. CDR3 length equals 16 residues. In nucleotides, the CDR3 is TGTGCCAGCAGCTTACGCCGGACAGGGCGGGCAGATACGCAGTATTTT. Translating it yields CASSLRRTGRADTQYF.

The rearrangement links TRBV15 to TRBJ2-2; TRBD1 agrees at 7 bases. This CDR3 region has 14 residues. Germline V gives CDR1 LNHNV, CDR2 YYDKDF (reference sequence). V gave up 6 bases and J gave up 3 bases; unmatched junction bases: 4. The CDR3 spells CATRDRSDTGELFF. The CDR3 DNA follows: TGTGCCACCAGGGACAGGTCAGACACCGGGGAGCTGTTTTTT.